This T cell receptor (beta chain) was retrieved from a study of blood T cell repertoires in COVID-19. The wider study: Nucleic acid was either cDNA or gDNA, and it came from T cells, B-cell-depleted T cells, or PBMCs.

The data were produced by immunoSEQ multiplex PCR, yet TCRdb's version contains in-frame clones alone and is incomplete. The top ten clones hold approximately 1.2% of a sample with a few hundred thousand clones, around 88% of them seen once. Germline V gene data show CDR1 as KGHSH and CDR2 as LQKENI. The germline V and J ends were trimmed by 0 bases and 0 bases, with 9 bases remaining between them. This CDR3 has 16 residues. The TCR sequence derives from a woman in her forties or fifties with acute or convalescent COVID-19. V and J are TRBV18 and TRBJ2-1; D may be TRBD2 (6 bases). Specimen: peripheral blood. DNA of the CDR3: TGTGCCAGCTCACCACCGGACGGGAGCTCCTACAATGAGCAGTTCTTC. It is translated as CASSPPDGSSYNEQFF.